Each of the 10 T cell receptor beta chains below was sequenced from the same sample in a study of regulatory T cells in long-lasting Graves disease (dated by TCRdb to about 2021). Libraries were constructed by multiplex PCR. Sequencer: Illumina HiSeq 4000. CDR3 regions were amplified by Arm-PCR with iRepertoire HTBI primers to construct TCR beta libraries. The public reads were quality trimmed at Q25 with fastp and then assembled into clones with MiXCR by TCRdb, keeping productive beta chains. Under each unique CDR3 protein, matching rows form one entry showing the most common genes and DNA. Within this sample are about 400,000 distinct CDR3 sequences, with 20% to 25% of them counted one time only. The top ten clonotypes cover roughly 20% of the sample. This sample's time point label indicates: persistent/refractory GD, antithyroid drugs over 5 years with positive TRAb. RNA was extracted from PBMCs in TRIzol for both TCR sequencing and RNA sequencing.

The sample in question was peripheral blood mononuclear cells (PBMCs), obtained when the disease was refractory, from a patient treated with antithyroid drugs. The receptors stem from a female donor with Graves disease.

This clonotype has only a few counts. This chain connects TRBV29-1 to TRBJ2-7, with 8 bases aligning to TRBD1. The V and J ends lost 7 bases and 2 bases, in that order; junction bases with no gene match: 16. Per the germline V gene, CDR1 is SQVTM and CDR2 is ANQGSEA. The CDR3 loop spans 16 amino acids. The CDR3 DNA follows: TGCAGCGCCCTAGTTTGGCAGGGGGCCCCAACCTACGAGCAGTACTTC. It yields the protein CSALVWQGAPTYEQYF.

This rearrangement joins TRBV5-6 to TRBJ2-7, with 9 bases fitting TRBD1. Germline CDR1 SGHDT, CDR2 YYEEEE. V lost 3 bases and J lost 3; bases outside the gene matches: 7. The CDR3 is made up of 15 amino acids. The CDR3 sequence: CASSYPRDRVYEQYF. For the CDR3, the DNA is TGTGCCAGCAGCTACCCCCGGGACAGGGTCTACGAGCAGTACTTC.

The J gene is TRBJ2-3, the V gene TRBV28; 10 bases fit TRBD2. Unmatched junction bases numbered 12, after V lost 6 bases and J lost 3 bases. The CDR3 contains 17 residues. The germline gives CDR1 MDHEN, CDR2 SYDVKM. CDR3 sequence reads: CASSSSGGFRWTDTQYF. The DNA for the CDR3 is TGTGCCAGCAGCTCTAGCGGGGGCTTTAGGTGGACAGATACGCAGTATTTT. Looking up the rest from reference TRBV28 and TRBJ2-3 gives the full variable domain: DVKVTQSSRYLVKRTGEKVFLECVQDMDHENMFWYRQDPGLGLRLIYFSYDVKMKEKGDIPEGYSVSREKKERFSLILESASTNQTSMYLCASSSSGGFRWTDTQYFGPGTRLTVL.

This clonotype has only a few counts. One end of the junction does not line up with germline, which may come from a read error. The chain is built from TRBV20-1 and TRBJ2-7, with 9 bases that match TRBD2. CDR1 and CDR2 (germline): DFQATT, SNEGSKA (reference sequence). The CDR3 length is 11 residues. The CDR3 nucleotides are TGCAGTGCTAGAGGTCGGACTAGCGCGCACTTC. This gives the protein CSARGRTSAHF.

This clonotype was seen at least ten times. V gene TRBV2 combines with J gene TRBJ1-2; D call uncertain. Germline CDR1 SNHLY, CDR2 FYNNEI. The CDR3 covers 13 residues. V lost 0 bases, J lost 7 bases, and 9 bases lay in between. The CDR3 DNA follows: TGTGCCAGCAGTGAAGCGGCCCTTGGTGGCTACACCTTC. Amino acid sequence: CASSEAALGGYTF.

The table lists this clonotype with many counts. The chain combines TRBV28 with TRBJ1-5; TRBD1 is a possible D gene (5 bases). The CDR3 sequence is 15 residues long. From germline, CDR1 is MDHEN and CDR2 SYDVKM. V lost 6 bases and J 1 base, leaving 13 bases between the germline ends. CDR3 sequence reads: CASRLRGSSNQPQHF. The CDR3 DNA reads TGTGCCAGCAGACTGAGGGGCTCGAGCAATCAGCCCCAGCATTTT.

As for this clonotype: Given a much more abundant clone one base away, this may be a read error. The J gene is TRBJ2-7, the V gene TRBV6-2 or TRBV6-3, with TRBD2 identical over 12 bases. V was clipped by 5 bases and J by 3 bases; unmatched bases: 5. CDR1 is MNHEY, CDR2 SVGEGT, per germline. The CDR3 consists of 15 residues. The CDR3 protein is CASSVTSGSDYEQYF. CDR3 nucleotides: TGTGCCAGCAGTGTGACTAGCGGGAGTGACTACGAGCAGTACTTC.

The chain recombines TRBV28 with TRBJ2-6, with TRBD1 matching 8 bases. After removal of 6 bases from V and 0 bases from J, the junction contained 7 bases not matched to a gene. The germline gives CDR1 MDHEN, CDR2 SYDVKM. The CDR3 length is 17 residues. As DNA, the CDR3 is TGTGCCAGCAGCTCGGGGGACAGGCCCTCTGGGGCCAACGTCCTGACTTTC. Its translation: CASSSGDRPSGANVLTF. Full variable domain (remainder filled in from reference TRBV28 and TRBJ2-6): DVKVTQSSRYLVKRTGEKVFLECVQDMDHENMFWYRQDPGLGLRLIYFSYDVKMKEKGDIPEGYSVSREKKERFSLILESASTNQTSMYLCASSSGDRPSGANVLTFGAGSRLTVL.

This clonotype was recorded a few times. The V gene is TRBV20-1, the J gene TRBJ2-2, with 8 bases fitting TRBD2. J gave up 4 bases and V 3 bases, and 4 bases lay outside the gene matches. The CDR3 sequence is 14 residues long. Germline-derived CDR1 and CDR2 are DFQATT and SNEGSKA (reference sequence). DNA of the CDR3: TGCAGTGCTAGTTCCGGGAGGGCCACCGGGGAGCTGTTTTTT. It yields the protein CSASSGRATGELFF.

This clonotype was recorded at least ten times. The genes are TRBV10-3 and TRBJ2-7; D may be TRBD1 or TRBD2 (5 bases each). Trimming stripped 10 bases from V and 5 bases from J, with 21 bases between. Germline V CDR1 and CDR2: ENHRY, SYGVKD. This CDR3 is 14 amino acids long. CDR3 nucleotide sequence: TGTGCCACAGGGAGTGTCCTTGGTACCCACGAGCAGTACTTC. It yields the protein CATGSVLGTHEQYF.